This T cell receptor beta chain appears in the sequencing data of a study of cytomegalovirus exposure and HLA in healthy donors. A single count supports this clone. Germline-derived CDR1 and CDR2 are SGHDN and FVKESK. The CDR3 is 14 amino acids. After removal of 4 bases from V and 7 bases from J, the junction contained 10 bases not matched to a gene. The PCR contained 60 Vbeta and 13 Jbeta primers. Clones were read by immunoSEQ multiplex PCR, and TCRdb kept only the in-frame ones, dropping some. The sample records 55,000 to 75,000 clones, about 90% being singletons. The receptor's source is a man aged 18 to 35 in good health and CMV-seronegative. The sequencing sample was made of PBMCs. The rearrangement joins TRBV14 to TRBJ2-7; the match to TRBD2 covers 7 bases. The CDR3 DNA sequence: TGTGCCAGCAGCCCGTTCGGGGGGTCGGGGGAGCAGTACTTC. Translating gives CASSPFGGSGEQYF.